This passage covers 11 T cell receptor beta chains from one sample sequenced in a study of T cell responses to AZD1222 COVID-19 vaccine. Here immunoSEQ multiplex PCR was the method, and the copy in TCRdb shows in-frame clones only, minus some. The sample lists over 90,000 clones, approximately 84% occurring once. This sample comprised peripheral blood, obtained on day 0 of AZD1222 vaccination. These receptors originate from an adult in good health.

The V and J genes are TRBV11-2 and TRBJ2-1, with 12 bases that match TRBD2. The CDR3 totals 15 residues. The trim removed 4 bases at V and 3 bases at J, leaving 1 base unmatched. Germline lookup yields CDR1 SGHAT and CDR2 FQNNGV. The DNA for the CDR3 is TGTGCCAGCAGCTGGACTAGCGGGAACTACAATGAGCAGTTCTTC. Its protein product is CASSWTSGNYNEQFF.

Written as DNA, the CDR3 is TGTGCCAGCAGTCGGACAGGGAACTATGGCTACACCTTC. It encodes CASSRTGNYGYTF. The V gene is TRBV7-9, the J gene TRBJ1-2; 8 nucleotides match TRBD1. V shed 6 bases, J shed 2 bases, and the junction held 2 bases outside the gene matches. This CDR3 is 13 amino acids long. In germline, CDR1 is SEHNR, CDR2 FQNEAQ (reference sequence).

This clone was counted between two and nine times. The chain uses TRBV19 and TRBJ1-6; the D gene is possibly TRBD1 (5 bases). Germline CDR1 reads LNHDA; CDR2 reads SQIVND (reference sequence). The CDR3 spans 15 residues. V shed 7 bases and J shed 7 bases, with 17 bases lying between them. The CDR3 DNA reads TGTGCCAGTACCACGATGAGGGGTCAGAATTCACCCCTCCACTTT. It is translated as CASTTMRGQNSPLHF.

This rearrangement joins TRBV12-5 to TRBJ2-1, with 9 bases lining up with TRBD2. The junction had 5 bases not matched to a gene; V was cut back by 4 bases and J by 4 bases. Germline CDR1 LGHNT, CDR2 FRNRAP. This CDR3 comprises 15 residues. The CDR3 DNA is TGTGCTAGTGGTTGGGGGCTAGCGGGGTACAATGAGCAGTTCTTC. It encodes CASGWGLAGYNEQFF.

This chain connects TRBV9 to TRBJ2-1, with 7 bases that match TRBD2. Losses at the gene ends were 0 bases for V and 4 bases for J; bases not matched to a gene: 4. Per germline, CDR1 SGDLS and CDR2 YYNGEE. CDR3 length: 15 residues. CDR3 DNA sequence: TGTGCCAGCAGCGTAGACCTAGCGGAGTACAATGAGCAGTTCTTC. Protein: CASSVDLAEYNEQFF.

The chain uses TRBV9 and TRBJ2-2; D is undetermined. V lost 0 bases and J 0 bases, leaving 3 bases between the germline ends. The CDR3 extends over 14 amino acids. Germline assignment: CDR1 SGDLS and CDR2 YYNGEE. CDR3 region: CASSVGTNTGELFF. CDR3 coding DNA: TGTGCCAGCAGCGTAGGGACGAACACCGGGGAGCTGTTTTTT.

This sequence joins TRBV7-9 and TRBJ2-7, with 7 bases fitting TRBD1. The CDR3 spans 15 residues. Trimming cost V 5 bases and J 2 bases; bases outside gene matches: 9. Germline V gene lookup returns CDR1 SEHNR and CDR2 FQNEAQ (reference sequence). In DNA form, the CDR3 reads TGTGCCAGCAGCAATGGGGGACAGAGAACCTACGAGCAGTACTTC. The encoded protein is CASSNGGQRTYEQYF.

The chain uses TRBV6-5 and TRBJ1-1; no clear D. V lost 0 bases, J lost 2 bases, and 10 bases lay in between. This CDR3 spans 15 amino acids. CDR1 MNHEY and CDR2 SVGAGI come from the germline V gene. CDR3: CASSYSGWGNTEAFF. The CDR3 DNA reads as TGTGCCAGCAGTTACTCCGGTTGGGGTAACACTGAAGCTTTCTTT.

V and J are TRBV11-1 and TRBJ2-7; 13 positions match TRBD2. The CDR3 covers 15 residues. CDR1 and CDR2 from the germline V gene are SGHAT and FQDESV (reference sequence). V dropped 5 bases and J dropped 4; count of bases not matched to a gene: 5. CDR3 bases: TGTGCCAGCAGCAAACGACTAGCGGGAGGATACGAGCAGTACTTC. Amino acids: CASSKRLAGGYEQYF.

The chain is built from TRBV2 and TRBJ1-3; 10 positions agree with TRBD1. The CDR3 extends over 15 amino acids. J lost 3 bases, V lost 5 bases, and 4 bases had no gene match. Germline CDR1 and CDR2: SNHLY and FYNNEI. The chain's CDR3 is CASSTGQGYGNTIYF. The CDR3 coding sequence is TGTGCCAGCAGTACGGGACAGGGGTATGGAAACACCATATATTTT.

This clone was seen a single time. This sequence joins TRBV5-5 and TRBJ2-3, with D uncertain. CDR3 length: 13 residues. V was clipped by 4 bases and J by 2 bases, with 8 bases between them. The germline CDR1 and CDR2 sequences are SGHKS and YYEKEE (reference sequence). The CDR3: CASSPFYTDTQYF. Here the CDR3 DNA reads TGTGCCAGCAGCCCTTTCTACACAGATACGCAGTATTTT.